This TCR beta chain was documented in a study of blood T cell repertoires in COVID-19. Study information: Sources were T cells, B-cell-depleted T cells, or PBMCs; the material itself was cDNA or gDNA.

The germline V gene has CDR1 KGHDR and CDR2 SFDVKD. CDR3 length equals 18 residues. V dropped 2 bases and J dropped 1; count of bases not matched to a gene: 11. The authors' processing: Reference gene primer amplification in the assay estimated nucleated cell counts. Generated by immunoSEQ multiplex PCR, the TCRdb table keeps only in-frame clones and is missing some. V and J calls and clone size are as listed in that table; D and trimming were resolved from the DNA. There are about 97,000 clones in the sample; around 85% occur only once, and approximately 4.5% lies in the top ten. Sequencing was performed on peripheral blood. The rearrangement links TRBV24-1 to TRBJ2-3; TRBD1 matches at 7 bases. This TCR was recovered from a man between 60 and 70 years old with acute or convalescent COVID-19. In DNA form, the CDR3 reads TGTGCCACCAGTGATTCCCCTTCTGGGGACAGACGCACAGATACGCAGTATTTT. This codes for CATSDSPSGDRRTDTQYF.